This entry lists 9 T cell receptor beta chains sequenced from one sample in a study of beta chain features in type 1 diabetes. General observations from the study: Shortening of TCRB CDR3s, moderate but significant, appeared in all four CD4+ subsets of Type 1 diabetes patients.

Isolated RNA was reverse transcribed in full, so expressed TCRB transcripts were sequenced. Measured with immunoSEQ multiplex PCR; TCRdb has only the in-frame clones, and not every one. Of almost 350,000 clones in the sample, over 7% are singletons; the top ten hold 1%. Antigen specificity for these receptors is unknown. The sequencing sample was made of central memory CD4+ T cells from blood. The source is a man younger than 40 with type 1 diabetes.

This clone was observed a handful of times. The same CDR3 also results from other DNA sequences found in this sample. This sequence joins TRBV5-1 and TRBJ2-7; a possible D gene is TRBD2 (7 bases). Trimming shortened V by 0 bases and J by 0 bases, and 10 bases separated the two germline ends. The CDR3 contains 15 residues. From germline, CDR1 is SGHRS and CDR2 YFSETQ. The CDR3 loop is CASSLDGGPSYEQYF. CDR3 in DNA: TGCGCCAGCAGCTTGGACGGGGGGCCCTCCTACGAGCAGTACTTC.

The CDR3 bases are TGCGCCAGCAGCGACGGACAGGTGAACACTGAAGCTTTCTTT. Protein: CASSDGQVNTEAFF. This sequence joins TRBV5-1 and TRBJ1-1, with 7 bases aligning to TRBD1. In germline, CDR1 is SGHRS, CDR2 YFSETQ. This CDR3 spans 14 amino acids. The trim removed 4 bases at V and 0 bases at J, leaving 3 bases unmatched.

J is TRBJ2-7 and V is TRBV11-3; D remains unclear. The CDR3 has 13 amino acids. Per germline, CDR1 SGHNT and CDR2 YENEEA. Trimming removed 1 base at V and 5 bases at J, with 9 bases between. CDR3 sequence (DNA): TGTGCCAGCAGCTTAGGTCGGCGAAACGAGCAGTACTTC. This codes for CASSLGRRNEQYF.

About this clone itself: Other nucleotide sequences from this sample produce the same CDR3. The V and J genes are TRBV30 and TRBJ2-3; maybe TRBD1 (8 bases). CDR3 size: 14 residues. The ends were cut back, 5 bases at V and 3 bases at J, with 15 bases in the middle. Germline V gene data show CDR1 as GTSNPN and CDR2 as SVGIG (reference sequence). The CDR3 DNA sequence: TGTGCCTGGCGTCCACAGGGGGGGACAGATACGCAGTATTTT. Amino acid sequence: CAWRPQGGTDTQYF.

This clone was recorded many times. One end of the junction fails to match germline, which may point to a read error. This same CDR3 is encoded by further DNA sequences in the sample. This sequence joins TRBV7-2 and TRBJ2-1; TRBD2 matches at 10 bases. Germline values: CDR1 SGHTA, CDR2 FQGNSA. The CDR3 extends over 15 amino acids. The CDR3 coding sequence is TGTGCCAGCAGTTTAGCGGGGGGCTTATACAATGAGCAGTTCTTC. Encoded protein: CASSLAGGLYNEQFF.

This clone was recorded many times. This sequence joins TRBV5-4 and TRBJ2-1; TRBD2 matches 14 bases. Germline lookup yields CDR1 SGHNT and CDR2 YYREEE (reference sequence). The length of the CDR3 is 15 residues. Losses at the gene ends were 4 bases for V and 13 bases for J; bases not matched to a gene: 10. CDR3 region: CASSAGTSGGFTQFF. CDR3 DNA sequence: TGTGCCAGCAGCGCTGGGACTAGCGGGGGCTTCACCCAGTTCTTC.

The J gene is TRBJ2-5, the V gene TRBV7-2, with D possibly being TRBD1 (6 bases). Germline V gene lookup returns CDR1 SGHTA and CDR2 FQGNSA. Trimming removed 5 bases from V and 4 bases from J, with 17 bases in between. The CDR3 has 15 amino acids. CDR3 in DNA: TGTGCCAGCAGCGTTGGACAGCTATCTGTAGAGACCCAGTACTTC. Translated: CASSVGQLSVETQYF.

This clone has at least ten counts. The V call is TRBV6-5, the J call TRBJ1-2, with D perhaps matching TRBD1 (5 bases). This CDR3 comprises 16 residues. Germline-derived CDR1 and CDR2 are MNHEY and SVGAGI. The V gene lost 0 bases and the J gene lost 1 base, with 12 bases spanning the gap. In DNA, the CDR3 is TGTGCCAGCAGTTACTCCCTGGGGCAGGGTAACTATGGCTACACCTTC. It is translated as CASSYSLGQGNYGYTF.

Only a few counts were recorded for this clone. This chain links TRBV7-2 with TRBJ2-1, with 8 positions matching TRBD1. V was clipped by 5 bases and J by 4 bases; unmatched bases: 7. This CDR3 region has 15 residues. Germline CDR1 and CDR2: SGHTA and FQGNSA. CDR3 amino acids: CASSAPGQAYNEQFF. The CDR3 nucleotides are TGTGCCAGCAGCGCGCCGGGACAGGCATACAATGAGCAGTTCTTC.